A selection of T cell receptor beta chains follows, all from one sample in a study of metastatic and nonmetastatic thyroid tumors. Using MiXCR, TCRdb re-called clones from the PCR reads. The sample contains 7,700 or so clones, approximately 32% of which appear only once. The sample consisted of tumor tissue. Receptor source: a female donor with papillary thyroid cancer or a benign thyroid nodule (not recorded which). Some clones in this sample may be carry-over from other donors' samples. Both conserved end residues are part of each CDR3. A D gene is named only where the DNA matches it firmly. Only some rows state a clone size, as once, few, many or a class for expanded clones.

TRBV9	TRBJ2-7	TRBD2	many	TGTGCCAGCAGCGAGAGCGGGAATAGGTACGAGCAGTACTTC	CASSESGNRYEQYF
TRBV6-1	TRBJ1-3	NA	few	TGTGCCAGCAGCCCCTCAGGTTTCTCTGGAAACACCATATATTTT	CASSPSGFSGNTIYF
TRBV9	TRBJ1-1	TRBD1	medium-sized	TGTGCCAGCAGCGTAGTGGGACAGCCGAACACTGAAGCTTTCTTT	CASSVVGQPNTEAFF
TRBV6-1	TRBJ1-5	TRBD1	NA	TGTGCCAGCAGGTCGACAGGGGGTCAGCCCCAGCATTTT	CASRSTGGQPQHF
TRBV5-6	TRBJ1-3	NA	NA	TGTGCCAGCTCGCGGCGGGGGTTCGGAAACACCATATATTTT	CASSRRGFGNTIYF
TRBV19	TRBJ2-2	NA	medium-sized	TGTGCCAGTACCCTTACCGGGGAGCTGTTTTTT	CASTLTGELFF
TRBV5-6	TRBJ2-7	TRBD2	NA	TGTGCCAGCAGCGCGGGACTAGCGGGAGTCAAGCAGTACTTC	CASSAGLAGVKQYF
TRBV25-1	TRBJ2-2	NA	few	TGTGCCAGCTCCTCCGGGGAGCTGTTTTTT	CASSSGELFF
TRBV29-1	TRBJ2-7	NA	NA	TGCAGCGTTGCGGGCAGCTCCTACGAGCAGTACTTC	CSVAGSSYEQYF
TRBV20-1	TRBJ2-7	TRBD2	NA	TGCAGTGCTAGGTTTCCTAGCGGGAACTCCCGCGAGCAGTACTTC	CSARFPSGNSREQYF
TRBV12-3/TRBV12-4	TRBJ2-7	NA	few	TGTGCCAGCAAGCCTGACGGAGGGTACGAGCAGTACTTC	CASKPDGGYEQYF
TRBV7-6	TRBJ2-7	NA	NA	TGTGCCAGCAGCGCTGGCCCCGGCTACGAGCAGTACTTC	CASSAGPGYEQYF
TRBV12-5	TRBJ1-1	NA	NA	TGTGCTAGTGGTTTGCAATCAGGGAACACTGAAGCTTTCTTT	CASGLQSGNTEAFF
TRBV7-2	TRBJ2-5	TRBD1	medium-sized	TGTGCCAGCAGCCAGGGGGCGGAAACGACCCAGTACTTC	CASSQGAETTQYF
TRBV7-9	TRBJ2-3	NA	many	TGTGCCAGCAGCCCCCTTTTCACAGATACGCAGTATTTT	CASSPLFTDTQYF
TRBV5-1	TRBJ2-7	TRBD2	NA	TGCGCCAGCAGCGGGGGACTTGCGGGGGACTACGAGCAGTACTTC	CASSGGLAGDYEQYF
TRBV28	TRBJ1-3	NA	NA	TGTGCCAGCAGTTCCCGTTGGGCTAGTGGAAACACCATATATTTT	CASSSRWASGNTIYF
TRBV5-4	TRBJ1-3	NA	NA	TGTGCCAGCAGCCCGGGCAGCTCTGGAAACACCATATATTTT	CASSPGSSGNTIYF
TRBV20-1	TRBJ2-7	TRBD2	once	TGCAGTGCTACTAATGAACTAGCGGGTTCCGAGCAGTACTTC	CSATNELAGSEQYF
TRBV11-1	TRBJ2-3	TRBD2	NA	TGTGCCAGCAGCTTAGCGCTGGGACTAGCGGGAGTCGAGACAGATACGCAGTATTTT	CASSLALGLAGVETDTQYF
TRBV6-2/TRBV6-3	TRBJ2-5	NA	medium-sized	TGTGCCAGCAGTTACACAGCGGAAGAGACCCAGTACTTC	CASSYTAEETQYF
TRBV20-1	TRBJ1-2	NA	many	TGCAGTGCTACCTCACAGGGTCCCAATGGCTACACCTTC	CSATSQGPNGYTF
TRBV10-2	TRBJ2-7	TRBD2	NA	TGCGCCGCGGCGGGTCCCTCGGTCGGGGGGGCCTCCTACGAGCAGTACTTC	CAAAGPSVGGASYEQYF
TRBV6-1	TRBJ1-1	NA	medium-sized	TGTGCCAGCAGCTTACATGGGAACACTGAAGCTTTCTTT	CASSLHGNTEAFF
TRBV30	TRBJ1-6	NA	NA	TGTGCCTGGAGTGTACAGAGTAATTCACCCCTCCACTTT	CAWSVQSNSPLHF
TRBV29-1	TRBJ2-1	NA	many	TGCAGCGTTGAAGCGTTCTCCTACAATGAGCAGTTCTTC	CSVEAFSYNEQFF
TRBV7-3	TRBJ1-6	NA	NA	TGTGCCAGCAGCTTTGACGGGAAAAATTCACCCCTCCACTTT	CASSFDGKNSPLHF